Below, 31 T cell receptor beta chains from the same sample are listed, as sequenced in a study of technical replicates of blood from several donors (dated by TCRdb to the late 2010s). The library was generated by the immunoSEQ multiplex PCR assay. Sourced from immuneACCESS, this table was stored by TCRdb with only in-frame sequences that have V and J called. A share of the clones is absent; for the studies checked, an unresolved V gene accounts for under half, and the remainder has no known explanation. In this sample the table shows tens of thousands of clones, 88% of which occur a single time. Just over 4.5% of the sample goes to the ten largest clones. Sequencing was done on a sample of PBMCs. The receptor source for this set is a human donor in good health. Some clones in this sample may be carry-over from other donors' samples.

The V call is TRBV9, the J call TRBJ2-1; TRBD2 matches at 9 bases. The CDR3 runs 15 residues. The V gene end was trimmed by 0 bases and the J gene end by 6 bases; junction bases not matched to a gene: 4. Germline V gives CDR1 SGDLS, CDR2 YYNGEE. The CDR3 loop reads CASSVGGGGGNEQFF. The CDR3 DNA reads as TGTGCCAGCAGCGTAGGAGGCGGGGGGGGCAATGAGCAGTTCTTC. Combining the CDR3 with reference TRBV9 and TRBJ2-1 gives the whole variable domain DSGVTQTPKHLITATGQRVTLRCSPRSGDLSVYWYQQSLDQGLQFLIQYYNGEERAKGNILERFSAQQFPDLHSELNLSSLELGDSALYFCASSVGGGGGNEQFFGPGTRLTVL.

The J gene is TRBJ2-1, the V gene TRBV19; 11 bases agree with TRBD2. Germline-derived CDR1 and CDR2 are LNHDA and SQIVND (reference sequence). The V segment lost 10 bases and the J segment 0 bases; nucleotides outside the gene matches: 5. This CDR3 is 15 amino acids long. CDR3 protein: CATGTSGGSYNEQFF. The CDR3 coding sequence is TGTGCCACCGGGACTAGCGGCGGCTCCTACAATGAGCAGTTCTTC.

This sequence joins TRBV7-8 and TRBJ1-4, with a tentative D call TRBD1 (6 bases). The germline CDR1 and CDR2 sequences are SGHVS and FQNEAQ. Trimming stripped 0 bases from V and 5 bases from J, with 10 bases between. The CDR3 runs to 15 residues. Here the CDR3 DNA reads TGTGCCAGCAGCTTAGCCACAGGGCGGAATGAAAAACTGTTTTTT. Its translation is CASSLATGRNEKLFF.

V and J are TRBV7-9 and TRBJ1-4, with TRBD1 matching 9 bases. Per germline, CDR1 SEHNR and CDR2 FQNEAQ (reference sequence). The V and J ends lost 6 bases and 8 bases, in that order; junction bases with no gene match: 4. This CDR3 region has 13 residues. This CDR3 is CASRGQGEEKLFF. Here the CDR3 DNA reads TGTGCCAGCAGGGGACAGGGCGAAGAAAAACTGTTTTTT.

The J gene is TRBJ1-1, the V gene TRBV18; tentatively, D is TRBD1 (6 bases). V was pared by 5 bases and J by 0 bases, with 10 bases between. The CDR3 extends over 14 amino acids. Germline-derived CDR1 and CDR2 are KGHSH and LQKENI. In nucleotides, the CDR3 is TGTGCCAGCTCATCAACAGGGATGAACACTGAAGCTTTCTTT. Its protein is CASSSTGMNTEAFF.

This clone was found once. The chain carries TRBV6-5 and TRBJ1-1, with D perhaps matching TRBD1 (6 bases). Trimming left V 6 bases short and J 4 bases short, with 12 bases between. The CDR3 covers 13 residues. The V gene's germline CDR1 is MNHEY and CDR2 SVGAGI. The CDR3 loop reads CASSLQGRTEAFF. CDR3 DNA: TGTGCCAGCAGCTTACAGGGTCGCACTGAAGCTTTCTTT.

The chain links TRBV29-1 to TRBJ2-3; D is perhaps TRBD1 (6 bases). This CDR3 contains 15 residues. The germline gives CDR1 SQVTM, CDR2 ANQGSEA. The V end was cut by 4 bases, the J end by 4 bases, with 18 bases between. The chain's CDR3 is CSVVPATRGADTQYF. The CDR3 region has the DNA TGCAGCGTTGTCCCCGCGACCAGGGGCGCAGATACGCAGTATTTT.

The chain employs TRBV19 and TRBJ1-2, with 9 bases fitting TRBD1. Germline CDR1 and CDR2: LNHDA and SQIVND (reference sequence). The CDR3 runs 15 residues. V was pared by 5 bases and J by 2 bases, with 6 bases of the junction left unmatched. CDR3 residues: CASSLGTGKNYGYTF. In DNA form, the CDR3 reads TGTGCCAGTAGTCTCGGGACAGGGAAAAACTATGGCTACACCTTC.

The chain joins TRBV20-1 to TRBJ2-5; D perhaps matches TRBD2 (6 bases). With 8 bases removed from V and 5 bases from J, the gap between germline ends came to 12 bases. The CDR3 is 11 residues long. The germline V gene has CDR1 DFQATT and CDR2 SNEGSKA (reference sequence). The CDR3 sequence is CSTTSPETQYF. DNA of the CDR3: TGCAGTACCACTAGCCCGGAGACCCAGTACTTC.

This clone was counted a single time. The chain combines TRBV27 with TRBJ1-6; TRBD1 agrees at 7 bases. The CDR3 runs to 13 residues. The trim removed 8 bases at V and 9 bases at J, leaving 7 bases unmatched. Germline CDR1 is MNHEY and CDR2 is SMNVEV (reference sequence). This CDR3 reads CASGEQGRSPLHF. CDR3 coding DNA: TGTGCCAGCGGTGAACAGGGGCGTTCACCCCTCCACTTT.

This clone was picked up a small number of times. The V and J genes are TRBV30 and TRBJ1-1; 7 bases fit TRBD1. The CDR3 has 12 residues. V was pared by 2 bases and J by 6 bases, with 3 bases of the junction left unmatched. Germline V lookup: CDR1 GTSNPN, CDR2 SVGIG (reference sequence). DNA of the CDR3: TGTGCCTGGAGTTCAGGGGGGCCTGAAGCTTTCTTT. Amino acids: CAWSSGGPEAFF. Together with reference TRBV30 and TRBJ1-1, the CDR3 gives the full variable domain: SQTIHQWPATLVQPVGSPLSLECTVEGTSNPNLYWYRQAAGRGLQLLFYSVGIGQISSEVPQNLSASRPQDRQFILSSKKLLLSDSGFYLCAWSSGGPEAFFGQGTRLTVV.

CDR3 DNA sequence: TGTGCCAGCTCCCAAGGGACAGGAGAGCAGTACTTC. This codes for CASSQGTGEQYF. J is TRBJ2-7 and V is TRBV18, with TRBD1 identical over 8 bases. CDR3 length: 12 amino acids. With V trimmed by 6 bases and J by 7 bases, 5 bases remained unmatched. Germline CDR1 is KGHSH and CDR2 is LQKENI.

The gene calls are TRBV5-6 and TRBJ2-4; TRBD2 matches at 9 bases. Unmatched junction bases numbered 4, after V lost 1 base and J lost 2 bases. The germline V gene encodes CDR1 SGHDT and CDR2 YYEEEE. This CDR3 has 16 residues. The CDR3 sequence: CASSLIAGASKNIQYF. The CDR3 region has the DNA TGTGCCAGCAGCTTGATAGCGGGAGCATCCAAAAACATTCAGTACTTC.

The chain employs TRBV15 and TRBJ1-6, with a tentative D call TRBD1 (6 bases). The ends were cut back, 0 bases at V and 11 bases at J, with 14 bases in the middle. Germline V gives CDR1 LNHNV, CDR2 YYDKDF (reference sequence). The CDR3 contains 15 residues. CDR3 loop: CATSRDQQGGTPLHF. As DNA, the CDR3 is TGTGCCACCAGCAGAGATCAACAGGGTGGAACACCCCTCCACTTT.

The J gene is TRBJ2-7, the V gene TRBV5-1; possible D gene TRBD2, 7 bases. V was clipped by 0 bases and J by 4 bases, with 14 bases between them. Per germline, CDR1 SGHRS and CDR2 YFSETQ. This CDR3 contains 15 residues. CDR3 coding DNA: TGCGCCAGCAGCTTGGGCGGGGGCGGAGTGTACGAGCAGTACTTC. The encoded protein is CASSLGGGGVYEQYF.

This chain joins TRBV18 and TRBJ2-5, with 7 bases identical to TRBD1. CDR3 length: 13 amino acids. CDR1 and CDR2 from the germline V gene are KGHSH and LQKENI. Unmatched junction bases numbered 3, after V lost 4 bases and J lost 4 bases. For the CDR3, the DNA is TGTGCCAGCTCACAGGGGACAGTAGAGACCCAGTACTTC. It codes for CASSQGTVETQYF.

This sequence joins TRBV7-9 and TRBJ1-1; a weak D match, TRBD1 (6 bases). CDR3 length: 15 residues. The germline V gene has CDR1 SEHNR and CDR2 FQNEAQ (reference sequence). The V gene lost 2 bases and the J gene lost 0 bases, with 10 bases spanning the gap. The CDR3 coding sequence is TGTGCCAGCAGCTTACGGGGGGCAATGAACACTGAAGCTTTCTTT. Its translation is CASSLRGAMNTEAFF.

V is TRBV15 and J is TRBJ1-2; 7 bases are a match to TRBD1. Looked up from germline, CDR1 is LNHNV and CDR2 is YYDKDF (reference sequence). This CDR3 comprises 12 residues. With 5 bases clipped from V and 6 bases from J, the junction kept 3 bases outside the gene matches. Here the CDR3 reads CATSPGGDGYTF. The CDR3 DNA is TGTGCCACCAGCCCAGGGGGAGATGGCTACACCTTC.

This sequence joins TRBV25-1 and TRBJ1-5; 7 positions match TRBD1. Looked up from germline, CDR1 is MGHDK and CDR2 is SYGVNS. The CDR3 extends over 13 amino acids. The V gene end was trimmed by 8 bases and the J gene end by 5 bases; junction bases not matched to a gene: 6. The CDR3 loop reads CASARGTDQPQHF. As DNA, the CDR3 is TGTGCCAGCGCCAGGGGGACGGATCAGCCCCAGCATTTT.

The genes are TRBV19 and TRBJ1-1, with 7 nucleotides matching TRBD1. CDR3 length: 14 residues. Per germline, CDR1 LNHDA and CDR2 SQIVND (reference sequence). V shed 5 bases, J shed 4 bases, and the junction held 7 bases outside the gene matches. The CDR3, as DNA: TGTGCCAGTAGTCCTCGACAGGGAGGCACTGAAGCTTTCTTT. This codes for CASSPRQGGTEAFF. The entire variable domain, with the rest obtained from reference TRBV19 and TRBJ1-1, is as follows: DGGITQSPKYLFRKEGQNVTLSCEQNLNHDAMYWYRQDPGQGLRLIYYSQIVNDFQKGDIAEGYSVSREKKESFPLTVTSAQKNPTAFYLCASSPRQGGTEAFFGQGTRLTVV.

The chain recombines TRBV30 with TRBJ2-7; D is perhaps TRBD1 (5 bases). This CDR3 contains 14 residues. The germline V gene has CDR1 GTSNPN and CDR2 SVGIG (reference sequence). V lost 1 base and J lost 6, with 16 bases in between. Here the CDR3 DNA reads TGTGCCTGGAGTGACAGGCGCCTCCGACGCGAGCAGTACTTC. It is translated as CAWSDRRLRREQYF.

This chain uses TRBV6-4 with TRBJ2-2, with 11 bases fitting TRBD2. V was clipped by 3 bases and J by 6 bases; unmatched bases: 6. Germline V gene data show CDR1 as MRHNA and CDR2 as SNTAGT. CDR3 length: 16 amino acids. CDR3 nucleotide sequence: TGTGCCAGCAGTGAAGATAGCGGGGGGGCCGCCGGGGAGCTGTTTTTT. Amino acids: CASSEDSGGAAGELFF.

The chain employs TRBV6-4 and TRBJ1-1; D gene uncertain. Germline V gene sequence: CDR1 MRHNA, CDR2 SNTAGT. Trimming took off 4 bases at V and 2 bases at J, with 11 bases between the two ends. The CDR3 has 14 residues. CDR3: CASSVEGGNTEAFF. CDR3 in DNA: TGTGCCAGCAGTGTGGAGGGAGGAAACACTGAAGCTTTCTTT.

The rearrangement links TRBV7-9 to TRBJ2-3; 15 bases match TRBD2. Losses at the gene ends were 4 bases for V and 6 bases for J; bases not matched to a gene: 2. The CDR3 runs 15 residues. Per germline, CDR1 SEHNR and CDR2 FQNEAQ (reference sequence). The CDR3 region is CASSWTSGRGDTQYF. CDR3 nucleotides: TGTGCCAGCAGCTGGACTAGCGGGAGGGGGGATACGCAGTATTTT.

V usage is TRBV2 and J usage is TRBJ2-4; perhaps TRBD1 as D (5 bases). The V end was cut by 1 base, the J end by 11 bases, with 12 bases between. There are 13 residues in the CDR3. CDR1 is SNHLY and CDR2 is FYNNEI in the germline V gene. The CDR3 spells CASSEGTGILQYF. The CDR3 DNA reads TGTGCCAGCAGTGAAGGAACAGGAATTCTTCAGTACTTC.

The V and J genes are TRBV9 and TRBJ2-7; tentatively, D is TRBD2 (6 bases). V was pared by 2 bases and J by 1 base, with 10 bases between. Germline V gene data show CDR1 as SGDLS and CDR2 as YYNGEE. This CDR3 contains 14 residues. CDR3: CASSVGTPSYEQYF. For the CDR3, the DNA is TGTGCCAGCAGCGTCGGGACTCCATCCTACGAGCAGTACTTC.

J is TRBJ2-3 and V is TRBV6-1; D call uncertain. Per germline, CDR1 MNHNS and CDR2 SASEGT. Trimming cost V 3 bases and J 0 bases, with 10 bases left between them. CDR3 size: 15 residues. The CDR3 DNA reads TGTGCCAGCAGTGAGGCTCCCTCTAGCACAGATACGCAGTATTTT. It yields the protein CASSEAPSSTDTQYF.

This clone was recorded once. A much larger clone differs from this one at a single base, so this may be a read error. The sample holds other DNA sequences that translate to the same CDR3. The chain joins TRBV5-8 to TRBJ2-1, with 9 bases that match TRBD2. This CDR3 is 17 amino acids long. In germline, CDR1 is SGHTS, CDR2 YDEGEE. DNA of the CDR3: TGTGCCAGCAGCCCGGATCTAGCGGGGAGCTCCTACAATGAACAGTTCTTC. It translates to CASSPDLAGSSYNEQFF.

The gene calls are TRBV5-4 and TRBJ1-2; the D gene is possibly TRBD1 (5 bases). Per germline, CDR1 SGHNT and CDR2 YYREEE (reference sequence). V gave up 4 bases and J gave up 1 base, with 8 bases separating them. The CDR3 is made up of 13 amino acids. The CDR3: CASSVDSNYGYTF. The CDR3 DNA reads as TGTGCCAGCAGCGTCGACAGTAACTATGGCTACACCTTC. Full variable domain (outside the CDR3, taken from reference TRBV5-4 and TRBJ1-2): ETGVTQSPTHLIKTRGQQVTLRCSSQSGHNTVSWYQQALGQGPQFIFQYYREEENGRGNFPPRFSGLQFPNYSSELNVNALELDDSALYLCASSVDSNYGYTFGSGTRLTVV.

This chain connects TRBV14 to TRBJ2-1, with 9 bases matching TRBD2. CDR1 and CDR2 from the germline V gene are SGHDN and FVKESK. The CDR3 runs 16 residues. V lost 0 bases and J lost 2; bases outside the gene matches: 2. The CDR3 nucleotides are TGTGCCAGCAGCCAAGAGGGACTAGCACCCTACAATGAGCAGTTCTTC. Translating gives CASSQEGLAPYNEQFF.

This chain joins TRBV4-1 and TRBJ2-4; 8 nucleotides agree with TRBD2. V dropped 5 bases and J dropped 5; count of bases not matched to a gene: 5. CDR1 is MGHRA and CDR2 is YSYEKL in the germline V gene. The length of the CDR3 is 14 residues. The CDR3 DNA is TGCGCCAGCAGCAGAGGAGCGGGGGAAAACATTCAGTACTTC. Its translation: CASSRGAGENIQYF.